The next 3 T cell receptor beta chains were all read from a single sample in a study of T-cell memory formation after mild COVID-19. TCRdb recomputed calls from the 5' RACE reads with MiXCR, one row per CDR3 protein. The sample has approximately 500,000 distinct CDR3 sequences, roughly 25% seen once. Sample: PBMCs or a T cell subset sorted from them (not recorded which). The receptor set was obtained from an adult woman who had mild COVID-19 (a few samples of this study predate the infection). Cell type and time point are not known.

The chain joins TRBV7-6 to TRBJ1-1, with 8 bases that match TRBD1. In germline, CDR1 is SGHVS, CDR2 FNYEAQ. The CDR3 has 12 residues. V shed 10 bases, J shed 4 bases, and the junction held 5 bases outside the gene matches. CDR3 sequence: CATSTGGTEAFF. In DNA, the CDR3 is TGTGCCACCTCCACAGGGGGCACTGAAGCTTTCTTT.

V usage is TRBV12-3 or TRBV12-4 and J usage is TRBJ2-7, with D unclear. The CDR3 is 15 amino acids. Trimming cost V 4 bases and J 0 bases, with 13 bases left between them. The CDR3 sequence is CASSSPGPISYEQYF. CDR3 nucleotide sequence: TGTGCCAGCAGTTCCCCTGGACCGATCTCCTACGAGCAGTACTTC.

This clonotype was seen more than once but under ten times. This chain connects TRBV5-1 to TRBJ2-2, with 8 bases that match TRBD1. Trimming cost V 3 bases and J 4 bases; bases outside gene matches: 5. The CDR3 spans 15 residues. Per germline, CDR1 SGHRS and CDR2 YFSETQ. CDR3 sequence (DNA): TGCGCCAGCAGCTACAGGACAGGGAGCACCGGGGAGCTGTTTTTT. Its protein is CASSYRTGSTGELFF. The entire variable domain, with the rest obtained from reference TRBV5-1 and TRBJ2-2, is as follows: KAGVTQTPRYLIKTRGQQVTLSCSPISGHRSVSWYQQTPGQGLQFLFEYFSETQRNKGNFPGRFSGRQFSNSRSEMNVSTLELGDSALYLCASSYRTGSTGELFFGEGSRLTVL.